These T cell receptor beta chains were read from a single sample in a study of cytomegalovirus exposure and HLA in healthy donors. Profiling relied on immunoSEQ multiplex PCR, and the TCRdb table lists in-frame clones only, not all of them. This repertoire shows 130,000 to 150,000 clones, around 80% found once; its top ten account for less than 3%. Sequencing was done on a sample of PBMCs. The origin of the receptors is a female donor in good health and CMV-seronegative. CDR3s include the opening cysteine and the closing phenylalanine or tryptophan. Clone size is shown for a subset of rows, as once, few, many or a class of expanded clone.

TRBV7-6,.,TRBJ2-1,CASSSTSGMSHNEQFF
TRBV6-5,once,TRBJ2-2,CASSYTPGTGLGELFF
TRBV2,.,TRBJ1-2,CASSEFRGGRGYTF
TRBV7-2,.,TRBJ1-1,CASSLGPTGGTVAFF
TRBV18,.,TRBJ1-5,CASSPPGPGGRQPQHF
TRBV6-1,.,TRBJ1-1,CASSENRRNTEAFF
TRBV9,once,TRBJ2-5,CASSVATASGGVNPTIQETQYF
TRBV27,.,TRBJ1-2,CASSRWSKMNYGYTF
TRBV2,few,TRBJ1-2,CASRPTGYGYTF
TRBV2,.,TRBJ2-1,CASKGGAGRQFF
TRBV6-6,.,TRBJ1-2,CASSYGGDYGYPF